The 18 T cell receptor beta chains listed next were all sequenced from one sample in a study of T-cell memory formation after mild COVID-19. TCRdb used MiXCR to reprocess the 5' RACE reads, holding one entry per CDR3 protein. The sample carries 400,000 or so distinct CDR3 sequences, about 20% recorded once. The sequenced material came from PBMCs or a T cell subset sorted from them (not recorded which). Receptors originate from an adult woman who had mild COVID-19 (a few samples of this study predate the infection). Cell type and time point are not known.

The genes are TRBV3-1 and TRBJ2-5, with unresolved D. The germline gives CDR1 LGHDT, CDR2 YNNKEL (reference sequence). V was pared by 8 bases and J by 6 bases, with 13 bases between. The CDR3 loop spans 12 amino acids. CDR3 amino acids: CASFDAGKTQYF. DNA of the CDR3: TGTGCCAGCTTCGACGCCGGAAAGACCCAGTACTTC.

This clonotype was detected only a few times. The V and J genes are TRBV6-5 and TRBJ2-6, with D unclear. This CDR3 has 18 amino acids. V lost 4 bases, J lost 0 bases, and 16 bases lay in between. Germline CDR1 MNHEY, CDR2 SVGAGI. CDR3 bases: TGTGCCAGCAGTTCCCAGCCTTTTTTACCCTCTGGGGCCAACGTCCTGACTTTC. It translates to CASSSQPFLPSGANVLTF.

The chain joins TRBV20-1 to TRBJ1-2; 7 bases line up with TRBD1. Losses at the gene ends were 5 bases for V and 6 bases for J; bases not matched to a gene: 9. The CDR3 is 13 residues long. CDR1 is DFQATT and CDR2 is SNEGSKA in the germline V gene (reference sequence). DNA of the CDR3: TGCAGTGCTGCCAGGACAGGTCTGGATGGCTACACCTTC. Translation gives CSAARTGLDGYTF.

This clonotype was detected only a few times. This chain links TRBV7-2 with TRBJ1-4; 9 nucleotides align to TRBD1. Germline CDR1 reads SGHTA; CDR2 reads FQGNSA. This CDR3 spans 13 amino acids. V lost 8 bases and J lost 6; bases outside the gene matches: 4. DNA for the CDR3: TGTGCCAGCGGTCGACAGGGGGATGAAAAACTGTTTTTT. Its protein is CASGRQGDEKLFF.

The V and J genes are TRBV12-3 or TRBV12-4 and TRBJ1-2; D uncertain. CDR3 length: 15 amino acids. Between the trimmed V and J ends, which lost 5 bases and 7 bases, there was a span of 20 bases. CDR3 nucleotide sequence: TGTGCCAGCAGTCCCCCCCGAAGTTCTTGGGGTGGCTACACCTTC. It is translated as CASSPPRSSWGGYTF.

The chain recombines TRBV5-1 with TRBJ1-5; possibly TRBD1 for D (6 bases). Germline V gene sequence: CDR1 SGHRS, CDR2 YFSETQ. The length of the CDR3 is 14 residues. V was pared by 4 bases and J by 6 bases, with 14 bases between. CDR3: CASSPDSFLQPQHF. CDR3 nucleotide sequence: TGCGCCAGCAGCCCGGACAGCTTCCTTCAGCCCCAGCATTTT.

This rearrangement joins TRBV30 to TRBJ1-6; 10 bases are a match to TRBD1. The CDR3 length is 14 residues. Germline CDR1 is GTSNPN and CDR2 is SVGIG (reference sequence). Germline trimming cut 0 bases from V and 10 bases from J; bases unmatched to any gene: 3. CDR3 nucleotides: TGTGCCTGGAGTGTGGGACAGGGGTCCTCACCCCTCCACTTT. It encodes CAWSVGQGSSPLHF.

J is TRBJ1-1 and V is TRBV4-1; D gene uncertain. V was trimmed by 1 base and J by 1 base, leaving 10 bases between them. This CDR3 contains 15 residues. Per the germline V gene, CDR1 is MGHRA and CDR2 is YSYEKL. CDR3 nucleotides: TGCGCCAGCAGCCAAGGATCAGGCACGAACACTGAAGCTTTCTTT. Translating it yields CASSQGSGTNTEAFF.

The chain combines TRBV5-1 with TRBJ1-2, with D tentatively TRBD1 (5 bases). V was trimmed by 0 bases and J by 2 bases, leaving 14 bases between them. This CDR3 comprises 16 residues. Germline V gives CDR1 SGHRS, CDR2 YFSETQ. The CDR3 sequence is CASSLELSGGNYGYTF. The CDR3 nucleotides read TGCGCCAGCAGCTTGGAATTATCGGGGGGGAACTATGGCTACACCTTC. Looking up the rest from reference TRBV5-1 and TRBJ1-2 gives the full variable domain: KAGVTQTPRYLIKTRGQQVTLSCSPISGHRSVSWYQQTPGQGLQFLFEYFSETQRNKGNFPGRFSGRQFSNSRSEMNVSTLELGDSALYLCASSLELSGGNYGYTFGSGTRLTVV.

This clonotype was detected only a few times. The CDR3 here is CASSSVIGGEVPGELFF. DNA for the CDR3: TGTGCCAGCAGCTCCGTAATTGGGGGCGAGGTTCCCGGGGAGCTGTTTTTT. V is TRBV28 and J is TRBJ2-2; TRBD1 might be the D (6 bases). This CDR3 comprises 17 residues. Looked up from germline, CDR1 is MDHEN and CDR2 is SYDVKM. V was pared by 6 bases and J by 6 bases, with 23 bases between. Full variable domain (missing parts from reference TRBV28 and TRBJ2-2): DVKVTQSSRYLVKRTGEKVFLECVQDMDHENMFWYRQDPGLGLRLIYFSYDVKMKEKGDIPEGYSVSREKKERFSLILESASTNQTSMYLCASSSVIGGEVPGELFFGEGSRLTVL.

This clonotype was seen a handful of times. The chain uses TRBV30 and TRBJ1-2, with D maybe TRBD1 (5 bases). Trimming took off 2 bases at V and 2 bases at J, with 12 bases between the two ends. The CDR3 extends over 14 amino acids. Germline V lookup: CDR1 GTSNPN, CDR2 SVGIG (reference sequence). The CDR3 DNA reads TGTGCCTGGAGTTCCCAGAGGGGAAACTATGGCTACACCTTC. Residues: CAWSSQRGNYGYTF.

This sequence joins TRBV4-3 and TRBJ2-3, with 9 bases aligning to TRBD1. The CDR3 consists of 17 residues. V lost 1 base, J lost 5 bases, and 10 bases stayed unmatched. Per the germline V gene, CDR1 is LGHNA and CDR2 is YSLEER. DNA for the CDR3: TGCGCCAGCAGCCAAGGAAGGACAGGGGACGGACAAGATACGCAGTATTTT. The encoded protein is CASSQGRTGDGQDTQYF.

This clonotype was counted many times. The CDR3 loop reads CAWRLSVDEQFF. CDR3 DNA: TGTGCCTGGAGACTTAGCGTGGATGAGCAGTTCTTC. The chain is built from TRBV30 and TRBJ2-1; D might be TRBD2 (5 bases). The germline V gene encodes CDR1 GTSNPN and CDR2 SVGIG (reference sequence). The CDR3 totals 12 residues. V gave up 3 bases and J gave up 8 bases, with 11 bases separating them.

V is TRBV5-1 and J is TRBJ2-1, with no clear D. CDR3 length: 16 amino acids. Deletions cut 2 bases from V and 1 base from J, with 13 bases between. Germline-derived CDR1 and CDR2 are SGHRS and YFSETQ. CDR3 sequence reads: CASSFGSRGSYNEQFF. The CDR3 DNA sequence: TGCGCCAGCAGCTTCGGGTCGAGAGGTTCCTACAATGAGCAGTTCTTC. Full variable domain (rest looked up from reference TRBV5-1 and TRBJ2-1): KAGVTQTPRYLIKTRGQQVTLSCSPISGHRSVSWYQQTPGQGLQFLFEYFSETQRNKGNFPGRFSGRQFSNSRSEMNVSTLELGDSALYLCASSFGSRGSYNEQFFGPGTRLTVL.

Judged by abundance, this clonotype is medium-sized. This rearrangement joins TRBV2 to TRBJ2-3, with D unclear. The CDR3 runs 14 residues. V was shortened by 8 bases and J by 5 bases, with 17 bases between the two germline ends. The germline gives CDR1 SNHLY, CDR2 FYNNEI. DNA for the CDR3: TGTGCCAGCCTCCGAACACCCTCCGGAGATACGCAGTATTTT. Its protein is CASLRTPSGDTQYF.

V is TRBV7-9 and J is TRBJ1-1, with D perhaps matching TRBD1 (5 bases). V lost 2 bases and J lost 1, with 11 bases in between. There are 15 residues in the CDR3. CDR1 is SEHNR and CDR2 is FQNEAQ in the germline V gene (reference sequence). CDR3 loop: CASSLHRIQNTEAFF. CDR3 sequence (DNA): TGTGCCAGCAGCTTACACAGGATCCAGAACACTGAAGCTTTCTTT.

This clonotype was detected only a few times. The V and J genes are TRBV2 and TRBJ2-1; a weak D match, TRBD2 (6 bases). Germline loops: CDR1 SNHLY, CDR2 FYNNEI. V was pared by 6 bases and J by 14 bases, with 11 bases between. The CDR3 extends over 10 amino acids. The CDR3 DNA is TGTGCCAGCAGCGGAGGGTGGGAGTTCTTC. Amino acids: CASSGGWEFF.

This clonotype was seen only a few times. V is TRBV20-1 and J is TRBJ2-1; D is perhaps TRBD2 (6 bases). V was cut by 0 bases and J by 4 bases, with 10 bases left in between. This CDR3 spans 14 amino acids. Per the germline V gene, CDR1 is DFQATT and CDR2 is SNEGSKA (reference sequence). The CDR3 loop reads CSARELAAYNEQFF. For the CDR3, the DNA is TGCAGTGCTAGAGAACTAGCTGCTTACAATGAGCAGTTCTTC.